A selection of T cell receptor beta chains follows, all from one sample in a study of shared clonotypes between healthy human individuals. Some clones are missing from TCRdb's copy, which holds only in-frame ones; the method was immunoSEQ multiplex PCR. Seen here are roughly 2,000,000 clones, 85% to 95% observed once, and the top ten hold 1.5% to 2%. The material sequenced was naive CD8+ T cells from PBMCs. These receptors all come from a man between 18 and 29 years old in good health. Some clones in this sample may be carry-over from other donors' samples. The CDR3 runs from the conserved cysteine through the conserved F or W. A D gene is named only where the DNA matches it firmly. Clone sizes are given selectively: once, few, many, or a class where the clone is expanded.

clone_size j_call v_call d_call cdr3_nt cdr3_aa
NA TRBJ1-4 TRBV7-9 NA TGTGCCAGCAGCTTAGCATTCGGGACCGCCCATGAAAAACTGTTTTTT CASSLAFGTAHEKLFF
NA TRBJ2-7 TRBV11-2 NA TGTGCCAGCAGTGTTGAAAGGACAGCCTACGAGCAGTACTTC CASSVERTAYEQYF
NA TRBJ1-1 TRBV5-8 TRBD1 TGTGCCAGCAGCTTGCCAGACAGGGTAACGGAGGAAGCTTTCTTT CASSLPDRVTEEAFF
NA TRBJ2-7 TRBV6-1 TRBD1 TGTGCCAGCAGTGACTATAGGGACAGGGGGAGCTGGGACGAGCAGTACTTC CASSDYRDRGSWDEQYF
NA TRBJ2-7 TRBV4-2 TRBD2 TGTGCCAGCAGCCAAGACAGTATGGCGGGAGGTGTGTCCTACGAGCAGTACTTC CASSQDSMAGGVSYEQYF
NA TRBJ2-7 TRBV11-2 NA TGTGCCAGCAGCCGAAGGGGGGATCCACCGGCCTACGAGCAGTACTTC CASSRRGDPPAYEQYF
NA TRBJ2-1 TRBV7-6 TRBD2 TGTGCCAGCAGCTTAGGAGGGACTAGCGGGAGAAAAGGTGTAGAGCAGTTCTTC CASSLGGTSGRKGVEQFF
NA TRBJ2-1 TRBV7-2 NA TGTGCCAGCAGCCCCGCTTTTCCTGAGCAGTTCTTC CASSPAFPEQFF
NA TRBJ2-5 TRBV10-2 TRBD2 TGCGCCAGCAGTGAACTAGCGGAAGAGACCCAGTACTTC CASSELAEETQYF
once TRBJ1-1 TRBV28 NA TGTGCCAGCAGACCAACCAGGGAGACCACTGAAGCTTTCTTT CASRPTRETTEAFF
once TRBJ2-1 TRBV7-9 NA TGTGCCAGCAGCTTAGCCTACATGGAGCAGTTCTTC CASSLAYMEQFF
few TRBJ1-1 TRBV19 TRBD1 TGTGCCACTAGACAGGGTACTGTTGAAGCTTTCTTT CATRQGTVEAFF
NA TRBJ2-7 TRBV7-8 NA TGTGCCAGCAGTCCCAGTAGCTACGAGCAGTACTTC CASSPSSYEQYF
NA TRBJ2-3 TRBV2 TRBD2 TGTGCCAGCACCTCCCTGGCGGGAGGGGAAGATACGCAGTATTTT CASTSLAGGEDTQYF
NA TRBJ2-5 TRBV2 TRBD1 TGTGCCAGCAGTGGGGGACAGGGGGGACTAGAGACCCAGTACTTC CASSGGQGGLETQYF
NA TRBJ1-6 TRBV28 NA TGTGCCAGCAGTTCGTCAGACAGGCCATACAATTCACCCCTCCACTTT CASSSSDRPYNSPLHF
NA TRBJ2-2 TRBV15 TRBD2 TGTGCCATAGATAGCGGGAGGGCCGCCGGGGAGCTGTTTTTT CAIDSGRAAGELFF
once TRBJ2-1 TRBV29-1 NA TGCAGCGTTGAACCTAGCTATACCGCCAATGAGCAGTTCTTC CSVEPSYTANEQFF
NA TRBJ2-5 TRBV12-5 NA TGTGCTAGTGGTTTCGGAGAGACCCAGTACTTC CASGFGETQYF
NA TRBJ1-5 TRBV25-1 NA TGTGCCAGCAGTGAGTACGGATATAGCAATCAGCCCCAGCATTTT CASSEYGYSNQPQHF
NA TRBJ2-2 TRBV28 TRBD2 TGTGCCAGCAGTTTACTTCGGGACGGGGGGACCGGGGAGCTGTTTTTT CASSLLRDGGTGELFF
NA TRBJ2-7 TRBV2 NA TGTGCCAGCAGCGACAGGAGCTCCTACGAGCAGTACTTC CASSDRSSYEQYF
NA TRBJ1-1 TRBV30 TRBD1 TGTGCCTGGAAGGGGGCGGCGGAGGGAGACACTGAAGCTTTCTTT CAWKGAAEGDTEAFF
NA TRBJ1-4 TRBV15 TRBD1 TGTGCCACCAGCAGACTCAGGGGGGGAAATGAAAAACTGTTTTTT CATSRLRGGNEKLFF
NA TRBJ2-2 TRBV5-5 NA TGTGCCAGCAGCCAGACAGGATACACCGGGGAGCTGTTTTTT CASSQTGYTGELFF
NA TRBJ1-4 TRBV2 NA TGTGCCAGCAGTGAGGGCCCCAGTGCAACTAATGAAAAACTGTTTTTT CASSEGPSATNEKLFF
NA TRBJ1-2 TRBV7-9 TRBD1 TGTGCCAGCAGCTTGGGACAGGGGGCCCATGGCTACACCTTC CASSLGQGAHGYTF
NA TRBJ2-7 TRBV28 TRBD1 TGTGCCAGCAGTATCCGACAGGGGGGCGAGCAGTACTTC CASSIRQGGEQYF
NA TRBJ2-2 TRBV7-9 TRBD1 TGTGCCAGCAGGTCCCCCGGGACAGGGGACACCGGGGAGCTGTTTTTT CASRSPGTGDTGELFF
NA TRBJ2-2 TRBV2 NA TGTGCCAGCATCAGGAACACCGGGGAGCTGTTTTTT CASIRNTGELFF
NA TRBJ2-1 TRBV4-1 TRBD2 TGCGCCAGCAGCCCCCACCCGGGACTAGCGGGAGGCCCCTCGGCCTACAATGAGCAGTTCTTC CASSPHPGLAGGPSAYNEQFF
NA TRBJ2-3 TRBV19 NA TGTGCCACCCGGGCAGATACGCAGTATTTT CATRADTQYF
NA TRBJ1-1 TRBV21-1 NA TGTGCCAGCAGGGTGGACAGGGACGAAGCTTTCTTT CASRVDRDEAFF
NA TRBJ2-7 TRBV4-2 TRBD2 TGTGCCAGCAGCCAAGAGCTAGCGGGAGAGGCCTACGAGCAGTACTTC CASSQELAGEAYEQYF
NA TRBJ2-1 TRBV27 TRBD2 TGTGCCAGCAGTTTATGGTTCCTTGGGGCAGCGGGAGTCAATGAGCAGTTCTTC CASSLWFLGAAGVNEQFF
NA TRBJ1-5 TRBV27 NA TGTGCCAGCAGTCCCGGCAGGGCCCCCAATCAGCCCCAGCATTTT CASSPGRAPNQPQHF
once TRBJ1-2 TRBV7-9 TRBD1 TGTGCCAGCAGTTCGGGACAGGGGACCTATGGCTACACCTTC CASSSGQGTYGYTF
NA TRBJ2-2 TRBV9 NA TGTGCCAGCAGCGACCTCGGGGGGCCCACCGGGGAGCTGTTTTTT CASSDLGGPTGELFF
NA TRBJ2-1 TRBV25-1 NA TGTGCCAGCACCCCCGGGACCTACAATGAGCAGTTCTTC CASTPGTYNEQFF
NA TRBJ2-3 TRBV10-1 TRBD2 TGCGCCAGCAGCCTAGCGGGGTCTAGCACAGATACGCAGTATTTT CASSLAGSSTDTQYF
NA TRBJ2-7 TRBV2 NA TGTGCCAGCAGAGAAGGGGCAGGGAGCTCCTACGAGCAGTACTTC CASREGAGSSYEQYF